The 7 T cell receptor beta chains given below trace back to one sample, sequenced in a study of cytomegalovirus exposure and HLA in healthy donors. In the PCR, 60 Vbeta and 13 Jbeta primers were used. Clones were sequenced by immunoSEQ multiplex PCR, and TCRdb holds only the in-frame ones, with some missing. The sample contains about 220,000 clones, about four fifths of which appear only once. The material sequenced was PBMCs. The receptors shown here come from a man aged 40-49 years in good health and CMV-seropositive.

The chain joins TRBV27 to TRBJ2-7; weak D call: TRBD1 (7 bases). Germline V gene lookup returns CDR1 MNHEY and CDR2 SMNVEV (reference sequence). V lost 3 bases to trimming and J lost 2 bases, with 11 bases between them. CDR3 length: 14 residues. The CDR3 nucleotides read TGTGCCAGCAGTTTCCAGGGGGGCACCTACGAGCAGTACTTC. It translates to CASSFQGGTYEQYF.

The gene calls are TRBV19 and TRBJ2-5; the match to TRBD2 covers 7 bases. CDR3 length equals 13 residues. Trimming at V came to 3 bases and at J to 5 bases, leaving 3 bases not matched to a gene. Germline V CDR1 and CDR2: LNHDA, SQIVND (reference sequence). DNA for the CDR3: TGTGCCAGTAGTATTACCGGGGGGGAGACCCAGTACTTC. It codes for CASSITGGETQYF.

V usage is TRBV13 and J usage is TRBJ1-5, with 8 bases that match TRBD1. J was trimmed by 4 bases and V by 5 bases; bases with no gene match: 10. Germline CDR1 is PRHDT and CDR2 is FYEKMQ (reference sequence). The CDR3 has 16 residues. Written as DNA, the CDR3 is TGTGCCAGCAGCCGTCGAAAGACAGGGGTAAATCAGCCCCAGCATTTT. It specifies CASSRRKTGVNQPQHF.

The chain has TRBV5-1 and TRBJ1-1; TRBD1 matches 9 bases. The CDR3 is 14 residues long. Germline V gene data show CDR1 as SGHRS and CDR2 as YFSETQ. V trimming: 4 bases; J trimming: 7 bases; junction bases outside the gene matches: 8. DNA for the CDR3: TGCGCCAGCAGCCCAAGGGACAGGGCTAATGAAGCTTTCTTT. Protein sequence: CASSPRDRANEAFF.

With respect to this clone: Different DNA sequences within this sample yield the same CDR3. This chain joins TRBV11-2 and TRBJ2-7; no clear D. Trimming removed 3 bases at V and 1 base at J, with 7 bases between. The CDR3 length is 13 residues. Germline CDR1 and CDR2: SGHAT and FQNNGV. DNA of the CDR3: TGTGCCAGCAGCTTGGGCGCATCCTACGAGCAGTACGTC. Translation: CASSLGASYEQYV.

The chain employs TRBV7-6 and TRBJ2-1; 9 bases line up with TRBD2. Germline trimming cut 4 bases from V and 7 bases from J; bases unmatched to any gene: 14. The CDR3 is made up of 17 amino acids. The germline gives CDR1 SGHVS, CDR2 FNYEAQ. The CDR3 DNA follows: TGTGCCAGCAGCTATCGACTGCGGGCGGGAGGGAGGAATGAGCAGTTCTTC. Protein product: CASSYRLRAGGRNEQFF.

The genes are TRBV4-1 and TRBJ1-5; D is possibly TRBD1 (6 bases). This CDR3 is built from 16 residues. With 0 bases removed from V and 9 bases from J, the gap between germline ends came to 18 bases. CDR1 and CDR2 (germline): MGHRA, YSYEKL. The CDR3, as DNA: TGCGCCAGCAGCCAAGATCCTGGGGGGGCGCCATCGCCCCAGCATTTT. Its protein is CASSQDPGGAPSPQHF.